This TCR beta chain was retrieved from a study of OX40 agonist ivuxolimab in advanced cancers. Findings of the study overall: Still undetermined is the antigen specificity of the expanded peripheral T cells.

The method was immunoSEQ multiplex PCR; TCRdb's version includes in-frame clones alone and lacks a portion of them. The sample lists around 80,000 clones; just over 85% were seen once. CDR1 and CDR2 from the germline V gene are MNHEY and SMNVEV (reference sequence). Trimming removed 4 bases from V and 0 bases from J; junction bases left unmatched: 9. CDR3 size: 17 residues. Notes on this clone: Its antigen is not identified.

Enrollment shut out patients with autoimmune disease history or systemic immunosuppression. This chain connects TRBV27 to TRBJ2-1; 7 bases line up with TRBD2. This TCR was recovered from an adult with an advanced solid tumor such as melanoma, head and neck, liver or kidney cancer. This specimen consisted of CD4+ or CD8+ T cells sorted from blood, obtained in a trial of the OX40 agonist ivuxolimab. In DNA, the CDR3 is TGTGCCAGCAGTTCATCACGGGGAGGGAGCTCCTACAATGAGCAGTTCTTC. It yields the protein CASSSSRGGSSYNEQFF.